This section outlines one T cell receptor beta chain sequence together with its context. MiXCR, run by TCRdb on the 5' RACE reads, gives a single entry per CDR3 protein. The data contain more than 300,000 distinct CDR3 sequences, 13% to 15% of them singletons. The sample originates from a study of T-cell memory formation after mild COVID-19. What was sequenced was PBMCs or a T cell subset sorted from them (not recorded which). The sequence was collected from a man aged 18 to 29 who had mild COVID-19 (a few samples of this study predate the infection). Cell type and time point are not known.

As DNA, the CDR3 is TGTGCCAGCACCTATGCTCTGGCAGCAAATAATTCACCCCTCCACTTT. The encoded protein is CASTYALAANNSPLHF. This rearrangement joins TRBV6-5 to TRBJ1-6, with D unresolved. Per the germline V gene, CDR1 is MNHEY and CDR2 is SVGAGI. Trimming stripped 7 bases from V and 5 bases from J, with 18 bases between. The CDR3 runs to 16 residues.